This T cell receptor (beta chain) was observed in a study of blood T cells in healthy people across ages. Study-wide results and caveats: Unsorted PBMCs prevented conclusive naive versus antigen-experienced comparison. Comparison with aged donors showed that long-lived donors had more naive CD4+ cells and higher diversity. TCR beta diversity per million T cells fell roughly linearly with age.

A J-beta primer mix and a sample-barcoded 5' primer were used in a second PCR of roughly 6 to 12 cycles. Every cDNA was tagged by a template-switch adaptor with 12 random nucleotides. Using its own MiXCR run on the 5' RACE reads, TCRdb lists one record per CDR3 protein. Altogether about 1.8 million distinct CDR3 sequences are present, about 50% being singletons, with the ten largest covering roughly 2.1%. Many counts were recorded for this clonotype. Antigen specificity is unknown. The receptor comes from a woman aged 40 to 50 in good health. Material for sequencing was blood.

The DNA of the CDR3 is TGCAGCGCCCGGATAAGAACAGGGTACGAGCAGTACTTC. It encodes CSARIRTGYEQYF. This chain connects TRBV29-1 to TRBJ2-7, with D possibly TRBD1 on 6 matching bases. The CDR3 is made up of 13 amino acids. Germline loops: CDR1 SQVTM, CDR2 ANQGSEA. Trimming shortened V by 7 bases and J by 4 bases, and 17 bases separated the two germline ends.